These 20 T cell receptor beta chains share one sample of origin, sequenced in a study of cytomegalovirus exposure and HLA in healthy donors. The PCR contained 60 Vbeta and 13 Jbeta primers. Generated by immunoSEQ multiplex PCR, the TCRdb table keeps only in-frame clones and is missing some. The sample contains 75,000 to 100,000 clones, about four fifths of which appear only once. Sequenced: PBMCs. The receptors shown here come from a woman aged 70 to 79 in good health and CMV-seropositive.

This chain links TRBV9 with TRBJ1-2; D gene ambiguous. The CDR3 length is 15 residues. Germline loops: CDR1 SGDLS, CDR2 YYNGEE. Trimming shortened V by 2 bases and J by 0 bases, and 11 bases separated the two germline ends. CDR3 sequence reads: CASSVNSQANYGYTF. In DNA, the CDR3 is TGTGCCAGCAGCGTTAACAGCCAAGCTAACTATGGCTACACCTTC. Filled out from reference TRBV9 and TRBJ1-2, the complete variable domain reads DSGVTQTPKHLITATGQRVTLRCSPRSGDLSVYWYQQSLDQGLQFLIQYYNGEERAKGNILERFSAQQFPDLHSELNLSSLELGDSALYFCASSVNSQANYGYTFGSGTRLTVV.

This clone was found a few times. The CDR3 DNA reads TGTGCCAGCAGATCCAGGGATATAGTTCCCGAGCAGTACTTC. Translated: CASRSRDIVPEQYF. The J gene is TRBJ2-7, the V gene TRBV27; D perhaps matches TRBD1 (5 bases). This CDR3 is 14 amino acids long. Germline CDR1 reads MNHEY; CDR2 reads SMNVEV (reference sequence). V lost 6 bases and J lost 6, with 18 bases in between.

The chain links TRBV4-1 to TRBJ1-3; D is uncertain. Germline lookup yields CDR1 MGHRA and CDR2 YSYEKL. The CDR3 has 14 residues. V was clipped by 3 bases and J by 2 bases, with 8 bases between them. The CDR3 loop reads CASSHSRTGNTIYF. CDR3 DNA: TGCGCCAGCAGCCACTCCCGTACTGGAAACACCATATATTTT.

This rearrangement joins TRBV5-1 to TRBJ1-1; D might be TRBD1 (6 bases). Germline V gene lookup returns CDR1 SGHRS and CDR2 YFSETQ. Trimming left V 2 bases short and J 6 bases short, with 8 bases between. The CDR3 runs to 12 residues. CDR3 nucleotide sequence: TGCGCCAGCAGCTTACAGGGACCTGAAGCTTTCTTT. Translating it yields CASSLQGPEAFF.

On this clone: A much larger clonotype is one base distant, so this may be a read error. This chain connects TRBV6-5 to TRBJ2-2; D possibly corresponds to TRBD1 (5 bases). V lost 3 bases to trimming and J lost 6 bases, with 17 bases between them. Germline loops: CDR1 MNHEY, CDR2 SVGAGI. This CDR3 region has 16 residues. The CDR3 is CASSYPRVDGAGELFF. The CDR3 DNA sequence: TGTGCCAGCAGTTATCCCAGGGTTGACGGCGCCGGGGAGCTGTTTTTT.

The rearrangement joins TRBV27 to TRBJ1-3; perhaps TRBD1 as D (6 bases). V was pared by 3 bases and J by 3 bases, with 9 bases between. From germline, CDR1 is MNHEY and CDR2 SMNVEV (reference sequence). There are 14 residues in the CDR3. Here the CDR3 DNA reads TGTGCCAGCAGTTTGACAGGACTTGGAAACACCATATATTTT. This gives the protein CASSLTGLGNTIYF.

This rearrangement joins TRBV11-3 to TRBJ2-2; D is unclear. The CDR3 is 13 amino acids. V was clipped by 0 bases and J by 7 bases, with 6 bases between them. Germline CDR1 is SGHNT and CDR2 is YENEEA. CDR3 sequence reads: CASSLDFIGELFF. CDR3 coding DNA: TGTGCCAGCAGCTTAGACTTTATCGGGGAGCTGTTTTTT.

The CDR3 spells CSYGQNSYEQYF. The CDR3, as DNA: TGCTCCTACGGACAAAACTCCTACGAGCAGTACTTC. This rearrangement joins TRBV29-1 to TRBJ2-7, with a tentative D call TRBD1 (5 bases). Germline V gene sequence: CDR1 SQVTM, CDR2 ANQGSEA. CDR3 size: 12 residues.

The chain uses TRBV10-3 and TRBJ2-7, with TRBD2 as a possible D gene (6 bases). The germline gives CDR1 ENHRY, CDR2 SYGVKD. The CDR3 covers 14 residues. V lost 9 bases and J 6 bases, leaving 21 bases between the germline ends. The CDR3 coding sequence is TGTGCCATTTATCTTTTCGGGGGATCAAGCGAGCAGTACTTC. As protein: CAIYLFGGSSEQYF.

The chain carries TRBV11-2 and TRBJ1-2, with D unresolved. The ends were cut back, 3 bases at V and 3 bases at J, with 2 bases in the middle. The germline V gene encodes CDR1 SGHAT and CDR2 FQNNGV. There are 11 residues in the CDR3. The CDR3 nucleotides read TGTGCCAGCAGCTTCGACTATGGCTACACCTTC. Protein product: CASSFDYGYTF.

This clone was seen a handful of times. This rearrangement joins TRBV19 to TRBJ2-5; 7 positions match TRBD2. CDR1 and CDR2 (germline): LNHDA, SQIVND (reference sequence). CDR3 size: 15 residues. V shed 1 base, J shed 5 bases, and the junction held 7 bases outside the gene matches. CDR3 DNA sequence: TGTGCCAGTAGTATAGTTGCGGGGGAGAGGGAGACCCAGTACTTC. It encodes CASSIVAGERETQYF.

The chain combines TRBV5-6 with TRBJ2-5; TRBD2 agrees at 11 bases. The ends lost 4 bases at V and 2 bases at J; junction bases unmatched: 7. The CDR3 loop spans 16 amino acids. Germline loops: CDR1 SGHDT, CDR2 YYEEEE. Here the CDR3 reads CASSEGLAEGQETQYF. The CDR3 DNA follows: TGTGCCAGCAGCGAGGGACTAGCGGAGGGGCAAGAGACCCAGTACTTC.

This chain connects TRBV4-2 to TRBJ1-5; TRBD1 is a possible D gene (6 bases). The germline V and J ends were trimmed by 4 bases and 0 bases, with 10 bases remaining between them. The CDR3 totals 15 residues. CDR1 is LGHNA and CDR2 is YNFKEQ in the germline V gene. The DNA of the CDR3 is TGTGCCAGCAGCCCGGACAGAAATAGCAATCAGCCCCAGCATTTT. Translated: CASSPDRNSNQPQHF.

This CDR3 reads CASSLQGALYNEQFF. For the CDR3, the DNA is TGCGCCAGCAGCCTACAGGGCGCCCTCTACAATGAGCAGTTCTTC. V gene TRBV5-1 combines with J gene TRBJ2-1, with D possibly matching TRBD1 (6 bases). The CDR3 runs to 15 residues. V dropped 4 bases and J dropped 3 bases, with 14 bases sitting between them. In germline, CDR1 is SGHRS, CDR2 YFSETQ.

The chain joins TRBV6-5 to TRBJ1-5; D not resolved. Germline CDR1 MNHEY, CDR2 SVGAGI. There are 14 residues in the CDR3. The ends were cut back, 4 bases at V and 2 bases at J, with 9 bases in the middle. The CDR3 DNA is TGTGCCAGCAGTTCCCGGGGTCGCAATCAGCCCCAGCATTTT. Its translation: CASSSRGRNQPQHF.

The J gene is TRBJ2-5, the V gene TRBV23-1; 8 nucleotides match TRBD2. TRBV23-1 is placed among ORFs of uncertain function. J gave up 6 bases and V 2 bases, and 8 bases lay outside the gene matches. The CDR3 contains 15 residues. CDR3 in amino acids: CASSQDGLALKTQYF. The CDR3 DNA follows: TGCGCCAGCAGTCAAGACGGACTAGCCTTAAAGACCCAGTACTTC.

The CDR3 nucleotides are TGTGCCAGCAGTGAATTCGCAGGGCAGGGGAATTCACCCCTCCACTTT. Translating gives CASSEFAGQGNSPLHF. The chain joins TRBV6-1 to TRBJ1-6; TRBD1 is a possible D gene (6 bases). Germline loops: CDR1 MNHNS, CDR2 SASEGT. V shed 2 bases and J shed 7 bases, with 15 bases lying between them. The CDR3 spans 16 residues.

This clone appeared a few times. This sequence joins TRBV5-5 and TRBJ2-1; TRBD2 matches at 12 bases. The CDR3 covers 15 residues. Losses at the gene ends were 6 bases for V and 7 bases for J; bases not matched to a gene: 8. Germline V gene sequence: CDR1 SGHKS, CDR2 YYEKEE (reference sequence). CDR3 loop: CASNLLAGGRNEQFF. The CDR3 DNA sequence: TGTGCCAGCAACCTACTAGCGGGAGGACGGAATGAGCAGTTCTTC.

V is TRBV7-2 and J is TRBJ2-3; 16 bases map to TRBD2. CDR3 length: 15 amino acids. Germline V gene lookup returns CDR1 SGHTA and CDR2 FQGNSA. The J segment lost 8 bases and the V segment lost 4 bases, leaving 3 bases of the junction unmatched. CDR3: CASSWGLAGGGTQYF. The CDR3 DNA follows: TGTGCCAGCAGCTGGGGACTAGCGGGAGGGGGTACGCAGTATTTT.

DNA of the CDR3: TGTGCCAGCAGTGTTCGGACAGGGGGCCACAATGAGCAGTTCTTC. Translating it yields CASSVRTGGHNEQFF. This chain connects TRBV2 to TRBJ2-1; TRBD1 aligns across 11 bases. From germline, CDR1 is SNHLY and CDR2 FYNNEI. The CDR3 covers 15 residues. V was clipped by 4 bases and J by 5 bases; unmatched bases: 4.